This T cell receptor (beta chain) was captured in a study of T cells after yellow fever vaccination. Study summary: Those fractions that held only low numbers of cells were prepared using the SMART-Seq v4 Ultra Low Input RNA kit. Study results and caveats: FACS-sorted repertoires could contain abundant clonotypes contaminating from the bulk population. After the booster, roughly 96% of CD4 and roughly nine tenths of CD8 primary-response clones were re-detected. Weaker overall, the secondary response nonetheless peaked faster (day 5 versus 15).

Each CDR3 protein gets one entry after TCRdb re-called the 5' RACE reads with MiXCR. This table holds 400,000 or so distinct CDR3 sequences, under 20% found once. This clonotype turned up a few times. What it binds is not known. Germline V gives CDR1 MNHEY, CDR2 SMNVEV (reference sequence). The CDR3 runs 13 residues. The V end lost 4 bases, the J end lost 1 base, and 7 bases lay between the germline ends. The source is a man aged 18 to 30 who received the YFV17D yellow fever vaccine. Sequencing was performed on PBMCs, taken before the yellow fever booster vaccination. The chain uses TRBV27 and TRBJ1-1; no definite D call. The DNA of the CDR3 is TGTGCCAGCAGTTGGCTCCCGAACACTGAAGCTTTCTTT. Protein sequence: CASSWLPNTEAFF.